This T cell receptor (beta chain) came from a study of cytomegalovirus exposure and HLA in healthy donors. Study summary: Early released data comprised 75 million to 100 million unique TCRs from HLA-typed donors.

Findings and caveats of the study: TCR beta chains associated with HLA were, in a later analysis, more clonally expanded than equally common others.

Comments on this clone: Its antigen is unidentified.

A multiplex PCR was run with 60 Vbeta primers and 13 Jbeta primers. Measured with immunoSEQ multiplex PCR; TCRdb has only the in-frame clones, and not every one. The sample includes 30,000 to 40,000 clones, around nine tenths seen only once; the top ten take 2% to 3%. The V gene lost 2 bases and the J gene lost 2 bases, with 21 bases spanning the gap. The germline gives CDR1 LGHNA, CDR2 YNFKEQ. The CDR3 length is 18 residues. Sequencing input: PBMCs. The rearrangement uses TRBV4-2 and TRBJ1-2, with D possibly being TRBD1 (5 bases). This clonotype originated in a woman aged 18-30 years in good health and CMV-seronegative. CDR3: CASSQWGRIGHGNYGYTF. The CDR3 nucleotides read TGTGCCAGCAGCCAATGGGGCCGTATCGGCCACGGCAACTATGGCTACACCTTC.